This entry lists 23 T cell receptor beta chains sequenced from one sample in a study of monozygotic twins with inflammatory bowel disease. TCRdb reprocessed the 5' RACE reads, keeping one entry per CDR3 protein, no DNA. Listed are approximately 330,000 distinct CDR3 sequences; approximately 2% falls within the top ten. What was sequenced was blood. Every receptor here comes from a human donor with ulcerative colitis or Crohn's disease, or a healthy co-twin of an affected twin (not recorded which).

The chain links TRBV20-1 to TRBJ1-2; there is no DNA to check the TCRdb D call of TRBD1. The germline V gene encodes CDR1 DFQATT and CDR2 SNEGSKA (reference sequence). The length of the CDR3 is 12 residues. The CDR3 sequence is CSAFGQGIGYTF.

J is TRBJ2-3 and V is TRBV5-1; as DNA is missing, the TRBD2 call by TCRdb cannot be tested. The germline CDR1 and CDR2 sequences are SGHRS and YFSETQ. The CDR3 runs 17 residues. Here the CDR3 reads CASIPQLAGLWTDTQYF.

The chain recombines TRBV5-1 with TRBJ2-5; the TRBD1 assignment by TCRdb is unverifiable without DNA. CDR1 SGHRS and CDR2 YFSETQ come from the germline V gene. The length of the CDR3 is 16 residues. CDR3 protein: CASSLVVGGAQETQYF. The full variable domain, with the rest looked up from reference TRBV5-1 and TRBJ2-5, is KAGVTQTPRYLIKTRGQQVTLSCSPISGHRSVSWYQQTPGQGLQFLFEYFSETQRNKGNFPGRFSGRQFSNSRSEMNVSTLELGDSALYLCASSLVVGGAQETQYFGPGTRLLVL.

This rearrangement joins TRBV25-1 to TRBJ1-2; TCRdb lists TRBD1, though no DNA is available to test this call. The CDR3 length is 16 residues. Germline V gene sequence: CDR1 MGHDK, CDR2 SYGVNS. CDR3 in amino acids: CASSESLGVLERGYTF.

CDR3: CASSLDRGDYEQYF. The rearrangement links TRBV5-1 to TRBJ2-7. Germline assignment: CDR1 SGHRS and CDR2 YFSETQ. CDR3 length: 14 amino acids.

Here the CDR3 reads CASSSGILEANVLTF. The chain employs TRBV5-4 and TRBJ2-6; TCRdb's D gene call, TRBD1, goes unchecked for lack of DNA. Germline V CDR1 and CDR2: SGHNT, YYREEE (reference sequence). The CDR3 is made up of 15 amino acids.

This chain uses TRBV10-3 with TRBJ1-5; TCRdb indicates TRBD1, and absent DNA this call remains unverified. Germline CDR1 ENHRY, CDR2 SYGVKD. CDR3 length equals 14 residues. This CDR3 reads CAAKGATSNQPQHF.

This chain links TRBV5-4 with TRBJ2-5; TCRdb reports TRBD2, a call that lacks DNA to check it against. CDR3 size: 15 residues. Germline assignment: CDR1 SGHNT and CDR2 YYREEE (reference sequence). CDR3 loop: CASSPLAVNQETQYF. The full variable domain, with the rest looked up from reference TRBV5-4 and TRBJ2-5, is ETGVTQSPTHLIKTRGQQVTLRCSSQSGHNTVSWYQQALGQGPQFIFQYYREEENGRGNFPPRFSGLQFPNYSSELNVNALELDDSALYLCASSPLAVNQETQYFGPGTRLLVL.

CDR3 residues: CASSHSTEAGRQETQYF. V and J are TRBV3-1 and TRBJ2-5; TCRdb picks TRBD1, but there is no DNA to check that call. Germline CDR1 reads LGHDT; CDR2 reads YNNKEL (reference sequence). The CDR3 is 17 amino acids.

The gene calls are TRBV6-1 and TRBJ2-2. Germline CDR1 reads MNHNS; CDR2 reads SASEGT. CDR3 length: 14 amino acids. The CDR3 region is CASTQLIGSGELFF.

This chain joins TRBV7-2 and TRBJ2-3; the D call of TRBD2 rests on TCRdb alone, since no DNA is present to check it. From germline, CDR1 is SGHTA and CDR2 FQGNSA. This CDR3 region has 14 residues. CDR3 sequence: CASRERGDTDTQYF.

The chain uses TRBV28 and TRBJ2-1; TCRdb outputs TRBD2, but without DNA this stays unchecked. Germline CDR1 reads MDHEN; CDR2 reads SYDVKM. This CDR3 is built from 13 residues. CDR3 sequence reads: CAWGGPSYNEQFF.

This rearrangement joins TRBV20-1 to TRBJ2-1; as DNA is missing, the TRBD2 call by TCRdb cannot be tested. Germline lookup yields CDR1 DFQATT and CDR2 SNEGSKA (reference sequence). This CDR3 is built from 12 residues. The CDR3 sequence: CSAGTGSNEQFF.

The CDR3 region is CSARDPQGPVSIQYF. V and J are TRBV20-1 and TRBJ2-4; TCRdb reports TRBD2, a call that lacks DNA to check it against. CDR3 length: 15 residues. Germline-derived CDR1 and CDR2 are DFQATT and SNEGSKA (reference sequence).

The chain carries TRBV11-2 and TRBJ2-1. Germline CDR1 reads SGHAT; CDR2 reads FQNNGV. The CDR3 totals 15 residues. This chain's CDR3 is CASSQQPISYNEQFF.

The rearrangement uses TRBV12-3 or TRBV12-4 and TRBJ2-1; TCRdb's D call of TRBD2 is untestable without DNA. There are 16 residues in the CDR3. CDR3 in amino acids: CASSSRLANREHEQFF.

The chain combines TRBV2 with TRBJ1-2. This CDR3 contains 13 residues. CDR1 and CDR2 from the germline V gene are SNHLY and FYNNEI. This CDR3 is CASSEKRYYGYTF.

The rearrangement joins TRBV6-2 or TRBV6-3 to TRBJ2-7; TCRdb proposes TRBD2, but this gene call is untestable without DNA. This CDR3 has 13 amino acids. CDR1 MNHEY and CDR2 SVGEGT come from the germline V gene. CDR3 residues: CASKVSSVYEQYF.

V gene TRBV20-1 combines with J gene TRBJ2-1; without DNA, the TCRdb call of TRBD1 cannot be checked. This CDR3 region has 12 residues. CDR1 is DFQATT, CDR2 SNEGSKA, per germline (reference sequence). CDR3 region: CSARGTMDEQFF.

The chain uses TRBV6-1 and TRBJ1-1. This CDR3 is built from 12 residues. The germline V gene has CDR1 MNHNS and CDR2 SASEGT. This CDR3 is CASTYTLTEAFF.

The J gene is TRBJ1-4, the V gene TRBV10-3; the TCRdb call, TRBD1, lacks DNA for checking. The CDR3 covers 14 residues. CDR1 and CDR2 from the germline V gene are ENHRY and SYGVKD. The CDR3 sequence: CAISSAGGNEKLFF.

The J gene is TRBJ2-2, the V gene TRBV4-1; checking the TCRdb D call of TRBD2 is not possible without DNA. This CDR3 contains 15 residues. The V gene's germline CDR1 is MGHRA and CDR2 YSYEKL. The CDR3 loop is CASSQGETNTGELFF.

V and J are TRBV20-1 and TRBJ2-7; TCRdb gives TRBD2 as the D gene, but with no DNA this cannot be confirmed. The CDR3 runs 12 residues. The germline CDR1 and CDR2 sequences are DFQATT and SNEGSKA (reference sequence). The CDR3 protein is CSASQEGYEQYF.